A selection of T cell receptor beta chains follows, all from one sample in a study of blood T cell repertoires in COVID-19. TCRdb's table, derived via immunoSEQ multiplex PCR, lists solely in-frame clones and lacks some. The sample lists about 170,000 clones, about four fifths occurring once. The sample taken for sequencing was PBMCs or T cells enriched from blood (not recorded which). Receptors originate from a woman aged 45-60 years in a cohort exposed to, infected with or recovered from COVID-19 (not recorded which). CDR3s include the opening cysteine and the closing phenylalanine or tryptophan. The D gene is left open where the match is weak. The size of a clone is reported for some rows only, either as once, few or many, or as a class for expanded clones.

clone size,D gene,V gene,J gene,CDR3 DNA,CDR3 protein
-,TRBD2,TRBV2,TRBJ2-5,TGTGCCAGCAGCACCAAGGTGGGCGGGAGTATGGTGGAGACCCAGTACTTC,CASSTKVGGSMVETQYF
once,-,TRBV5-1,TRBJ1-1,TGCGCCAGCAGCTTGTCCCCCGGGGTGAACACTGAAGCTTTCTTT,CASSLSPGVNTEAFF
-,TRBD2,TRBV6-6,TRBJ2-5,TGTGCCAGCAGCCGAGCGGGGGGGCCTAAAGAGACCCAGTACTTC,CASSRAGGPKETQYF
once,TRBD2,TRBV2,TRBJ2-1,TGTGCCAGCACCGGGGGGGGGCAGGGACTGAATGAGCAGTTCTTC,CASTGGGQGLNEQFF
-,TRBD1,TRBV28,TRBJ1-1,TGTGCCAGCAGTCCCGACAGGGCCAGGGCTTTCTTT,CASSPDRARAFF
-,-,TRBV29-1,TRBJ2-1,TGCAGCGTTGAAGACCTATCGATTGAGCAGTTCTTC,CSVEDLSIEQFF
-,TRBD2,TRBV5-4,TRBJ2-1,TGTGCCAGCAGCGGCGGACTAGCGGGGGGCCCTCTTAGCTCCTACAATGAGCAGTTCTTC,CASSGGLAGGPLSSYNEQFF
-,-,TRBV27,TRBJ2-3,TGTGCCAGCAGTCCGAGACAGGCTAGCACAGATACGCAGTATTTT,CASSPRQASTDTQYF
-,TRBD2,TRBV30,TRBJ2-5,TGTGCCTGGAGTGTAACGCGACTAGCGGGGCAAGAGACCCAGTACTTC,CAWSVTRLAGQETQYF
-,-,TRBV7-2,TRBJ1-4,TGTGCCAGCAGCGGGCAAAGCGGGGGATTTGAAAAACTGTTTTTT,CASSGQSGGFEKLFF
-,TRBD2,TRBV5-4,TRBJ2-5,TGTGCCAGCAGCGCGGGGGTGGGCCTTATCCAAGAGACCCAGTACTTC,CASSAGVGLIQETQYF
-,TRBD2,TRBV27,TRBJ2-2,TGTGCCAGCAGTTCGACTTGGGCGCGGGGGGGCCCCGGGGAGCTGTTTTTT,CASSSTWARGGPGELFF
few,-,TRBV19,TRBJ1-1,TGTGCCAGTAGTACCCTTGGGGGCGCACGGTTTGAAGCTTTCTTT,CASSTLGGARFEAFF
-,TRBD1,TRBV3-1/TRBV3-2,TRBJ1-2,TGTGCCAGCAGCCGGACAGGGGTAGACTATGGCTACACCTTC,CASSRTGVDYGYTF
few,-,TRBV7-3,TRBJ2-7,TGTGCCAGCAGCTTGGGGCCGTTATACGAGCAGTACTTC,CASSLGPLYEQYF
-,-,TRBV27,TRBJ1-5,TGTGCCAGCAGTTTAATGTCAGGCAATCAGCCCCAGCATTTT,CASSLMSGNQPQHF
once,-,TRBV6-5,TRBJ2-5,TGTGCCAGCAGACGGGACACCTTACAAGAGACCCAGTACTTC,CASRRDTLQETQYF
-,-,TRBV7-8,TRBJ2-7,TGTGCCAGCAGCTTAGTCTCGTACGAGCAGTACTTC,CASSLVSYEQYF
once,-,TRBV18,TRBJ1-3,TGTGCCAGCTCACCAGCAGGGGGAAACACCATATATTTT,CASSPAGGNTIYF
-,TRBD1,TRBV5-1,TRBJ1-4,TGCGCCAGCAGTTCTAGGTCCGGGACAGCTGGAACAACTAATGAAAAACTGTTTTTT,CASSSRSGTAGTTNEKLFF
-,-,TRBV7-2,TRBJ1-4,TGTGCCAGCAGCCCGAACTCCGGGATGGCTGATGAAAAACTGTTTTTT,CASSPNSGMADEKLFF
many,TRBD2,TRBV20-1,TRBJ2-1,TGCAGTGCTAGTCAGGGACTAGCGGGACGTGAGCAGTTCTTC,CSASQGLAGREQFF
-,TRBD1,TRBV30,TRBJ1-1,TGTGCCTTGACTCCAGGGGGACGGGGCACTGAAGCTTTCTTT,CALTPGGRGTEAFF
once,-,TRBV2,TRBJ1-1,TGTGCCAGCAGTGCCCCGCCAGGGGTAACTGAAGCTTTCTTT,CASSAPPGVTEAFF
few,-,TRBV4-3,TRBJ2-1,TGCGCCAGCAGCCCCGAGGAGGGCAGGCGGCAGTTCTTC,CASSPEEGRRQFF
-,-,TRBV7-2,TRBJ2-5,TGTGCCAGCAGCTTAGGGGGGGTGCGGGGAGAGACCCAGTACTTC,CASSLGGVRGETQYF
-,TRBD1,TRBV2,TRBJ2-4,TGTGCCAGCAGGGACCCAGGGGGTAGAGAAAACATTCAGTACTTC,CASRDPGGRENIQYF
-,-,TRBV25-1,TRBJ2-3,TGTGCCAGCAGTGACCCGGGACGGGGGTCCACAGATACGCAGTATTTT,CASSDPGRGSTDTQYF
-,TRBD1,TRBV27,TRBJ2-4,TGTGCCAGCAGTCGCACGACAGGGCGTGATACAAACATTCAGTACTTC,CASSRTTGRDTNIQYF
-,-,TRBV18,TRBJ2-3,TGTGCCAGCTCACCAAAGGGGGATACGCAGTATTTT,CASSPKGDTQYF
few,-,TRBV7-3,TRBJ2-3,TGTGCCAGCAGCCTAACGGGGCAGGGAGGAGATACGCAGTATTTT,CASSLTGQGGDTQYF
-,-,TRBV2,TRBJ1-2,TGTGCCAGCCAGGGGAATGGCTACACCTTC,CASQGNGYTF
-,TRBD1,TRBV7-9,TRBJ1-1,TGTGCCAGCAGCCCTCCTGACAGGGCGGCTGAAGCTTTCTTT,CASSPPDRAAEAFF
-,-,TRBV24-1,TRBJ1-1,TGTGCCACCAGTGATACCGATTTAATAGCTGAAGCTTTCTTT,CATSDTDLIAEAFF
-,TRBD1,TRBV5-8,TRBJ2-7,TGTGCCAGCAGACTACCGGGACAGGGGGCCTACGAGCAGTACTTC,CASRLPGQGAYEQYF
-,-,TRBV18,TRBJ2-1,TGTGCCAGCTCGCAACAGGGCGATGAGCAGTTCTTC,CASSQQGDEQFF
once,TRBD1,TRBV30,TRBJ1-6,TGTGCCGCTACTCTAGGGGGCAATAATTCACCCCTCCACTTT,CAATLGGNNSPLHF
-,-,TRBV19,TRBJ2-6,TGTGCCAGTAGTATTGAGACAATACCCTCTGGGGCCAACGTCCTGACTTTC,CASSIETIPSGANVLTF
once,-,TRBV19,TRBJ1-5,TGTGCCAGTAGTATCGGTATGGACTCCCATGAGGCTCAGCCCCAGCATTTT,CASSIGMDSHEAQPQHF
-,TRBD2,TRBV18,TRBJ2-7,TGTGCCAGCTCACCCCGGACTAGCGGAACCTACGAGCAGTACTTC,CASSPRTSGTYEQYF